The sequence of this T cell receptor beta chain was determined in a study of cytomegalovirus exposure and HLA in healthy donors. 60 Vbeta and 13 Jbeta primers were used in PCR. Clones were read by immunoSEQ multiplex PCR, and TCRdb kept only the in-frame ones, dropping some. The table records approximately 180,000 clones, 75% to 85% of them present only once. Germline assignment: CDR1 SGHTA and CDR2 FQGTGA. The J segment lost 1 base and the V segment lost 3 bases, leaving 7 bases of the junction unmatched. The length of the CDR3 is 18 residues. The sequence derives from a woman aged 45-60 years in good health and CMV-seronegative. Sequencing input: PBMCs. This rearrangement joins TRBV7-3 to TRBJ2-2; TRBD2 matches at 11 bases. Here the CDR3 reads CASSLAGTSGVNTGELFF. CDR3 coding DNA: TGTGCCAGCAGCTTGGCCGGGACTAGCGGTGTGAACACCGGGGAGCTGTTTTTT.